This T cell receptor beta chain was sequenced during a study of cytomegalovirus exposure and HLA in healthy donors. In the study overall: Early on, a data release was issued that held 80 million to 90 million unique TCRs from HLA-typed donors.

CDR1 is MNHGY, CDR2 SAAAGT, per germline. This CDR3 spans 16 amino acids. V dropped 2 bases and J dropped 0; count of bases not matched to a gene: 4. PCR used 60 Vbeta primers and 13 Jbeta primers. Using immunoSEQ multiplex PCR, the repertoire was profiled, and TCRdb retains in-frame clones only, with some absent. The table includes fewer than 250,000 clones, 60% to 80% detected once. The clonotype originates from a male donor in good health and CMV-seronegative. Sequences were obtained from PBMCs. The chain carries TRBV6-8 and TRBJ1-3, with 7 bases fitting TRBD1. In DNA, the CDR3 is TGTGCCAGCAGTTACACAGGGGTTTACTCTGGAAACACCATATATTTT. It translates to CASSYTGVYSGNTIYF.